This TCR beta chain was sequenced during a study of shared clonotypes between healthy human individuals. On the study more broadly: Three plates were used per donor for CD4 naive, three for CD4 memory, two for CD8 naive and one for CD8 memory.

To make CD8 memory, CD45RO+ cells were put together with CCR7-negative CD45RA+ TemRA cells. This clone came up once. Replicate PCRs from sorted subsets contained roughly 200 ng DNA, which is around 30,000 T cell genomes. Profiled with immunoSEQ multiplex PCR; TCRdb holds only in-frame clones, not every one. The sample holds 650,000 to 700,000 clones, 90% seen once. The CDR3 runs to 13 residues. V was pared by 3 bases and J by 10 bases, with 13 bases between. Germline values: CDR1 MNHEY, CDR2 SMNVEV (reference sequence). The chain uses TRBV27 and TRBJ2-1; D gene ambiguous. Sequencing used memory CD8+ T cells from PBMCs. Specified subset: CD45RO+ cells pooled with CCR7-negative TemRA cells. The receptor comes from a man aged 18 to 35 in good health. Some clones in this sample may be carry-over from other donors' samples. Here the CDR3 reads CASSFGLLYEQFF. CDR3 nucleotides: TGTGCCAGCAGTTTCGGCCTCCTTTACGAGCAGTTCTTC.